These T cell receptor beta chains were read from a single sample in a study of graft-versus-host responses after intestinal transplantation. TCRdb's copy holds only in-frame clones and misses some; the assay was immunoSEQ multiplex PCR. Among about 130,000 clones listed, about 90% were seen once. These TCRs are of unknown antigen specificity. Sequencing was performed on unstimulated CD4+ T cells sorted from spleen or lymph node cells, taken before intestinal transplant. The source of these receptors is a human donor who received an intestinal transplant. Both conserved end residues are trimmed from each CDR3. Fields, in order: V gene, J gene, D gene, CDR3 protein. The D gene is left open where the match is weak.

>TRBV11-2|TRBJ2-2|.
ASSLLQNTGELF
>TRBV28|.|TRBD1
ASSLDRAFSYEQY
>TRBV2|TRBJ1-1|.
ASRKGGNTEAF
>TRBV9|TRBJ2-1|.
ASSVDPGSSYNEQF
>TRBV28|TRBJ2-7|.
ASTRFYEQY
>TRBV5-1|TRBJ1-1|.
ASSWGTMNTEAF
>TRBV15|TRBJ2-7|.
ATSSLWGENPYEQY
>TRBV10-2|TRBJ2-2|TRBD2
ASSELLAGVGTGELF
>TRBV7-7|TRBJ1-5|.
ASSLNQPQH
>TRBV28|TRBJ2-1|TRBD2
ASSLLVSGSHNEQF
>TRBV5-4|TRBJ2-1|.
ASSHPYNEQF
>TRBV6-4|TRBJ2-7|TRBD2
ASSPLAGKKRQY
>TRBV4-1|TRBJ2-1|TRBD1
ASSQPRGRTYNEQF
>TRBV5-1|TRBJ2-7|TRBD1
ASRQGGTYEQY
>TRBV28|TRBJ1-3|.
ASRISSSGNTIY
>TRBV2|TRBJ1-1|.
ASSVGYTEAF
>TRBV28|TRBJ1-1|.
ASRPTGSTEAF
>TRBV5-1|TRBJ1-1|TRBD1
ASSLAGGTVLNTEAF
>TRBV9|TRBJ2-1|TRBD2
ASSVPNGREF
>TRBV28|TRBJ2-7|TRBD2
ASSFRLALPYEQY
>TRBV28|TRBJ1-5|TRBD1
ASSLHRGLGQPQH
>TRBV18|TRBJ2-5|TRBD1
ASSRLWTGIDGRETQY
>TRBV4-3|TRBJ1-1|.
ASSQGEERSTEAF
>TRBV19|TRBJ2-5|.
ASSPGRETQY
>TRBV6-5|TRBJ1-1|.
ASSIPGLEGSAF
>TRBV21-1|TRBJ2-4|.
ASRNQETKNIQY
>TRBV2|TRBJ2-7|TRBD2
ASSALGLAGSYEQY
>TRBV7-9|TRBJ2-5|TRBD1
ASSSDRGRETQY
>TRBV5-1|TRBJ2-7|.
ASSFGQLFGEQY
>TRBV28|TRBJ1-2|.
ASSLSQTYGYT
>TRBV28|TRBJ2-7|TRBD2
ASSLYSGSSYEQY
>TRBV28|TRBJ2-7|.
ASRFGSPYEQY
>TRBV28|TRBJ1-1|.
ASSYKGDTEAF
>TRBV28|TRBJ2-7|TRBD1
ASSLGDRVAEQY
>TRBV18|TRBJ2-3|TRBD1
ASSGTGMNTDTQY
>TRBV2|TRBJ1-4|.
ASSGGGAGANEKLF
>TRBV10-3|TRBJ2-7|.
VISEQGSEQY
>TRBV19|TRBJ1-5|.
AAGTPPISQPQH
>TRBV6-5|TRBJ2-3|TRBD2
ASSFGLAYTDTQY
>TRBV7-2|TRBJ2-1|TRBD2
ASSLGGAGGINEQF
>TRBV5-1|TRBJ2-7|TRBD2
ASSLTPSGRGDEQY
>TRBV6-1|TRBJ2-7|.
ASSETYEQY
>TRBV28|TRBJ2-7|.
ASSPPGAGREQY
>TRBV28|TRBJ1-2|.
ASSSPPGLYGYT
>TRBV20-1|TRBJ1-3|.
SARAGNTIY
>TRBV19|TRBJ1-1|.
ASRTGTEAF
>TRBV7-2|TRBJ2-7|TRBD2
ASSFLAGPYEQY
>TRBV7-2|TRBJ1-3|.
ASSPRSRSGDTIY
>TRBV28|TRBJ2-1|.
ASSLAGEGREQF
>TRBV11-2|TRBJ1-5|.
ASSSLAGHDQPQH
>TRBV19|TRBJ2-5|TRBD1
ASRQGPQETQY
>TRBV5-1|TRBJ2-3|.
ASSLAGGEISLTDTQY